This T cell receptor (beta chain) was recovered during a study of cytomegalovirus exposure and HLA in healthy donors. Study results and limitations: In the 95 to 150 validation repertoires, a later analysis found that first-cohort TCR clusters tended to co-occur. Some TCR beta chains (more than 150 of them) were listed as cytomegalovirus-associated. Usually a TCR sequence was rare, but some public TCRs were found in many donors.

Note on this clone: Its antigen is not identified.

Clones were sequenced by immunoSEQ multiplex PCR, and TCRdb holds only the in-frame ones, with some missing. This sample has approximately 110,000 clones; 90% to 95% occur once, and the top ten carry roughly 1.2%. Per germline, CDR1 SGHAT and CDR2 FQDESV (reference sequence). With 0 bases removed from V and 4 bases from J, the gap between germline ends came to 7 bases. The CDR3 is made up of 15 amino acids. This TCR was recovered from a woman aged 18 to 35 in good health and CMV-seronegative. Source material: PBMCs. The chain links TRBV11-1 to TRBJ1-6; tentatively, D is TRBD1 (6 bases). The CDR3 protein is CASSLAQGYNSPLHF. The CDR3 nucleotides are TGTGCCAGCAGCTTAGCCCAGGGGTATAATTCACCCCTCCACTTT.